Included here is one TCR beta chain sequence, with context. These data are taken from a study of blood T cell repertoires in COVID-19. Study-level background: The United States, Italy and Spain supplied acute and convalescent COVID-19 samples. PBMCs, B-cell-depleted T cells, or T cells provided the cDNA or gDNA that made up the material.

Cohorts were determined from participant-reported clinical history. The authors' processing: Estimation of nucleated cell counts relied on the amplification of reference gene primers. Generated by immunoSEQ multiplex PCR, the TCRdb table keeps only in-frame clones and is missing some. The V and J calls and clone size are taken from that table; D and trimming were inferred from the DNA. The data hold around 300,000 clones, with approximately 90% observed a single time. The CDR3 has 13 amino acids. Germline assignment: CDR1 SGHRS and CDR2 YFSETQ. Trimming cost V 4 bases and J 7 bases; bases outside gene matches: 4.

Sequenced sample: PBMCs or T cells enriched from blood (not recorded which). The rearrangement joins TRBV5-1 to TRBJ2-1; 8 nucleotides agree with TRBD2. The TCR sequence derives from a woman between 45 and 60 years old who had recovered from COVID-19. Here the CDR3 DNA reads TGCGCCAGCAGCCAGGGACTAGGGAATGAGCAGTTCTTC. Translation: CASSQGLGNEQFF.